These T cell receptor beta chains were read from a single sample in a study of early T cells in non-severe SARS-CoV-2 infection. TCRdb redid the calling of the 5' RACE reads with MiXCR, one entry per CDR3 protein. In the table there are about 59,000 distinct CDR3 sequences, approximately 11% of which are singletons. The sequencing sample was made of whole blood. The receptors come from an adult who was a healthcare worker with PCR-confirmed SARS-CoV-2 infection or an uninfected control (not recorded which). Both conserved end residues are part of each CDR3. A D gene is named only where the DNA matches it firmly. Size values are once, few and many counts, or a class for expanded clones, and some rows have none.

TRBV12-3/TRBV12-4	TRBJ1-1	.	many	CASSPRTGGPSNTEAFF	TGTGCCAGCAGTCCGAGGACCGGGGGGCCCTCGAACACTGAAGCTTTCTTT
TRBV29-1	TRBJ2-2	.	.	CSVEAPVIGTQTNTGELFF	TGCAGCGTTGAAGCCCCAGTCATCGGGACGCAAACGAACACCGGGGAGCTGTTTTTT
TRBV5-4	TRBJ1-2	.	many	CASRSDSLGGGYTF	TGTGCCAGCAGGTCGGACTCCCTTGGCGGTGGCTACACCTTC
TRBV29-1	TRBJ2-5	.	.	CSSGTETQYF	TGCAGCTCCGGTACTGAGACCCAGTACTTC
TRBV7-9	TRBJ2-4	.	many	CASSPPGPKNIQYF	TGTGCCAGCAGCCCCCCAGGGCCGAAAAACATTCAGTACTTC
TRBV29-1	TRBJ1-4	TRBD1	many	CSASTGPNEKLFF	TGCAGCGCCTCGACAGGGCCAAATGAAAAACTGTTTTTT
TRBV20-1	TRBJ2-1	.	many	CSARYGEQFF	TGCAGTGCTCGGTACGGTGAGCAGTTCTTC
TRBV11-2	TRBJ1-1	.	.	CASGPGPGIPLAFF	TGTGCCAGCGGGCCGGGACCGGGTATACCGTTAGCTTTCTTT
TRBV27	TRBJ2-2	.	many	CASSILLTGTTGELFF	TGTGCCAGCAGTATACTTCTTACAGGGACAACCGGGGAGCTGTTTTTT
TRBV12-3/TRBV12-4	TRBJ2-5	.	many	CASSRGETQYF	TGTGCCAGCAGCCGGGGTGAGACCCAGTACTTC
TRBV18	TRBJ2-7	.	many	CASSPHRKTYEQYF	TGTGCCAGCTCACCGCACAGAAAGACCTACGAGCAGTACTTC
TRBV25-1	TRBJ1-1	.	many	CASSERYTEAFF	TGTGCCAGCAGTGAACGTTACACTGAAGCTTTCTTT
TRBV6-5	TRBJ1-1	.	.	CASLSGELEAFF	TGTGCCAGCCTGTCGGGAGAACTTGAAGCTTTCTTT
TRBV6-2/TRBV6-3	TRBJ2-7	.	.	CASSYGWDPKREQYF	TGTGCCAGCAGTTACGGGTGGGACCCAAAGCGAGAGCAGTACTTC
TRBV7-2	TRBJ2-5	.	.	CASSYSRDVKTQYF	TGTGCCAGCAGCTACTCCCGGGACGTAAAGACCCAGTACTTC
TRBV20-1	TRBJ1-1	.	many	CSASQAFF	TGCAGTGCTAGCCAAGCTTTCTTT
TRBV6-1	TRBJ2-7	.	many	CASSLGGPPYEQYF	TGTGCCAGCAGTTTGGGGGGGCCCCCCTACGAGCAGTACTTC
TRBV19	TRBJ2-7	TRBD1	many	CASSPSGQGPYEQYF	TGTGCCAGTAGTCCCTCGGGACAGGGCCCCTACGAGCAGTACTTC
TRBV7-3	TRBJ2-5	TRBD1	many	CASSLPDRGRETQYF	TGTGCCAGCAGCTTACCGGACAGGGGAAGAGAGACCCAGTACTTC
TRBV7-2	TRBJ2-7	.	many	CASSPGTSYEQYF	TGTGCCAGCAGCCCCGGGACTTCATACGAGCAGTACTTC
TRBV6-6	TRBJ1-1	TRBD1	few	CASRTGGAGTEAFF	TGTGCCAGCAGAACAGGGGGCGCGGGGACTGAAGCTTTCTTT
TRBV7-3	TRBJ2-5	TRBD2	many	CASSRGGPGETQYF	TGTGCCAGCAGCCGGGGGGGTCCGGGCGAGACCCAGTACTTC
TRBV12-3/TRBV12-4	TRBJ2-5	.	many	CASSLASPQETQYF	TGTGCCAGCAGTTTAGCGTCACCCCAAGAGACCCAGTACTTC
TRBV4-3	TRBJ1-6	.	.	CASSQGLLTPLHF	TGCGCCAGCAGCCAAGGGCTGTTGACACCCCTCCACTTT
TRBV20-1	TRBJ2-7	TRBD2	many	CSASNLAGYEQYF	TGCAGTGCTAGTAACCTAGCGGGCTACGAGCAGTACTTC
TRBV4-3	TRBJ2-2	TRBD2	many	CASSQAGTSGINTGELFF	TGCGCCAGCAGCCAGGCCGGGACTAGCGGGATTAACACCGGGGAGCTGTTTTTT
TRBV20-1	TRBJ2-2	.	many	CSARASGSRAGELFF	TGCAGTGCTAGAGCGTCGGGATCCCGCGCCGGGGAGCTGTTTTTT
TRBV30	TRBJ2-3	.	few	CAWSLRAIQADTQYF	TGTGCCTGGAGTCTGCGCGCGATCCAGGCAGATACGCAGTATTTT
TRBV28	TRBJ1-2	.	many	CASSPRLFGYTF	TGTGCCAGCAGTCCCCGGTTGTTCGGCTACACCTTC
TRBV20-1	TRBJ2-7	TRBD1	.	CSARDRDSYNYEQYF	TGCAGTGCTAGAGATCGGGACAGCTACAATTACGAGCAGTACTTC
TRBV6-2/TRBV6-3	TRBJ2-7	.	once	CSSTSDGRIWEQYF	TGTTCCAGCACGTCGGACGGACGTATCTGGGAGCAGTACTTC
TRBV7-9	TRBJ2-1	TRBD1	.	CASGQEWSEQFF	TGTGCCAGCGGACAGGAGTGGAGTGAGCAGTTCTTC
TRBV11-2	TRBJ1-6	TRBD1	.	CASSPTGGPRGPPLHF	TGTGCCAGCAGCCCTACAGGGGGCCCCCGTGGTCCACCCCTCCACTTT
TRBV7-6	TRBJ1-1	.	many	CASSSDSGTEAFF	TGTGCCAGCAGCTCCGATAGCGGGACTGAAGCTTTCTTT
TRBV5-5	TRBJ2-6	.	many	CASSFASGANVLTF	TGTGCCAGCAGCTTCGCCTCTGGGGCCAACGTCCTGACTTTC
TRBV10-3	TRBJ2-7	.	.	CAISPGHEQYF	TGTGCCATCAGCCCAGGCCACGAGCAGTACTTC
TRBV4-2	TRBJ2-1	TRBD2	few	CASSQTSGGSYNEQFF	TGTGCCAGCAGCCAAACGTCGGGGGGGTCCTACAATGAGCAGTTCTTC
TRBV7-9	TRBJ2-3	.	many	CASSPGSGGTPSTDTQYF	TGTGCCAGCAGCCCAGGGAGCGGAGGAACTCCTAGCACAGATACGCAGTATTTT
TRBV29-1	TRBJ1-1	.	.	CSARLMNTEAFF	TGCAGCGCTAGACTGATGAACACTGAAGCTTTCTTT
TRBV4-2	TRBJ1-2	TRBD1	many	CASSQGTGTGWDGYTF	TGTGCCAGCAGCCAAGGAACCGGGACAGGTTGGGATGGCTACACCTTC
TRBV30	TRBJ2-3	TRBD2	few	CAWSPGGASDTQYF	TGTGCCTGGAGCCCCGGGGGGGCCTCAGATACGCAGTATTTT
TRBV29-1	TRBJ2-5	.	many	CSVDGFRGKETQYF	TGCAGCGTTGACGGTTTTCGGGGTAAAGAGACCCAGTACTTC
TRBV20-1	TRBJ2-1	.	few	CSALFLDSSYNEQFF	TGCAGTGCCCTTTTTCTGGACAGCTCCTACAATGAGCAGTTCTTC
TRBV7-8	TRBJ2-3	TRBD2	many	CASSNLAGGPSSTDTQYF	TGTGCCAGCAGCAACCTAGCGGGGGGACCATCTAGCACAGATACGCAGTATTTT
TRBV30	TRBJ2-2	.	.	CAWSASNTGELFF	TGTGCCTGGAGTGCCTCGAACACCGGGGAGCTGTTTTTT
TRBV10-3	TRBJ1-2	.	many	CASGQISNYGYTF	TGTGCCAGTGGACAGATCAGTAACTATGGCTACACCTTC
TRBV12-3/TRBV12-4	TRBJ1-4	.	few	CASSSDRQTNEKLFF	TGTGCCAGCAGTTCCGACAGGCAGACTAATGAAAAACTGTTTTTT
TRBV30	TRBJ2-2	TRBD1	.	CAWRTGALTGELFF	TGTGCCTGGAGGACAGGGGCTCTCACCGGGGAGCTGTTTTTT
TRBV29-1	TRBJ2-7	.	medium-sized	CSVVSSPAYEQYF	TGCAGCGTTGTATCATCACCGGCCTACGAGCAGTACTTC